A selection of T cell receptor beta chains follows, all from one sample in a study of blood T cell repertoires in COVID-19. Clones were read by immunoSEQ multiplex PCR, and TCRdb kept only the in-frame ones, dropping some. The table lists under 200,000 clones, around nine tenths of them singletons. The sample taken for sequencing was peripheral blood. The receptors come from an older woman with COVID-19, enrolled during active disease. CDR3s include the opening cysteine and the closing phenylalanine or tryptophan. The order of the fields is CDR3 length, J gene, D gene, V gene, clone size, CDR3 protein, CDR3 DNA. The D gene is left open where the match is weak. Size tells how often a clone was seen (once, few, many) or the class of an expanded clone, and some rows leave it out.

length: 14; J: TRBJ1-1; D: TRBD1; V: TRBV11-2; size: few; CDR3: CASIRTGRSTEAFF; DNA: TGTGCCAGCATCCGGACAGGGAGATCCACTGAAGCTTTCTTT
length: 17; J: TRBJ2-5; D: TRBD2; V: TRBV14; size: NA; CDR3: CASSQMNVAGIQETQYF; DNA: TGTGCCAGCAGCCAAATGAATGTAGCGGGGATACAAGAGACCCAGTACTTC
length: 15; J: TRBJ2-2; D: NA; V: TRBV6-5; size: NA; CDR3: CASRDRTGFTGELFF; DNA: TGTGCCAGCAGAGATCGAACAGGGTTTACCGGGGAGCTGTTTTTT
length: 15; J: TRBJ2-1; D: TRBD2; V: TRBV6-5; size: once; CDR3: CASRAGGSAYNEQFF; DNA: TGTGCCAGCAGGGCGGGGGGGTCCGCCTACAATGAGCAGTTCTTC
length: 14; J: TRBJ1-1; D: TRBD1; V: TRBV2; size: NA; CDR3: CASRSGQKYTEAFF; DNA: TGTGCCAGCAGGTCGGGACAGAAGTACACTGAAGCTTTCTTT
length: 17; J: TRBJ1-5; D: NA; V: TRBV18; size: NA; CDR3: CASSPQGQGIVRQPQHF; DNA: TGTGCCAGCTCACCCCAGGGCCAGGGAATAGTTCGCCAGCCCCAGCATTTT
length: 14; J: TRBJ1-6; D: TRBD1; V: TRBV5-1; size: NA; CDR3: CASSLLQGGDPLHF; DNA: TGCGCCAGCAGCTTGTTACAGGGGGGTGACCCCCTCCACTTT
length: 16; J: TRBJ1-6; D: NA; V: TRBV6-6; size: NA; CDR3: CASSYSPGHYNSPLHF; DNA: TGTGCCAGCAGTTACTCCCCGGGACACTATAATTCACCCCTCCACTTT
length: 16; J: TRBJ2-5; D: TRBD2; V: TRBV4-1; size: once; CDR3: CASSHSIAGNQETQYF; DNA: TGCGCCAGCAGCCATTCGATAGCGGGGAACCAAGAGACCCAGTACTTC
length: 16; J: TRBJ1-2; D: TRBD1; V: TRBV28; size: NA; CDR3: CASSSTGTGGGYGYTF; DNA: TGTGCCAGCAGTTCCACCGGGACAGGGGGAGGCTATGGCTACACCTTC
length: 15; J: TRBJ2-3; D: TRBD1; V: TRBV10-3; size: NA; CDR3: CAIRAGQGRADTQYF; DNA: TGTGCCATCAGAGCAGGACAGGGCCGGGCAGATACGCAGTATTTT
length: 14; J: TRBJ1-1; D: TRBD1; V: TRBV6-6; size: NA; CDR3: CASSRGQGNTEAFF; DNA: TGTGCCAGCAGTCGGGGACAGGGTAACACTGAAGCTTTCTTT
length: 12; J: TRBJ1-2; D: NA; V: TRBV5-5; size: NA; CDR3: CASSLAGYGYTF; DNA: TGTGCCAGCAGCTTGGCAGGGTATGGCTACACCTTC
length: 15; J: TRBJ1-2; D: NA; V: TRBV9; size: NA; CDR3: CASSVSGALLSGYTF; DNA: TGTGCCAGCAGCGTATCAGGGGCCCTACTTTCAGGCTACACCTTC
length: 15; J: TRBJ2-5; D: TRBD1; V: TRBV18; size: NA; CDR3: CASSVWDRGQETQYF; DNA: TGTGCCAGCTCAGTCTGGGACAGGGGCCAAGAGACCCAGTACTTC
length: 16; J: TRBJ1-2; D: NA; V: TRBV5-5; size: NA; CDR3: CASSSLPGGGFYGYTF; DNA: TGTGCCAGCAGCTCACTACCGGGCGGCGGGTTCTATGGCTACACCTTC
length: 15; J: TRBJ2-1; D: TRBD1; V: TRBV9; size: NA; CDR3: CASTPGTGIHNEQFF; DNA: TGTGCCAGCACACCCGGGACAGGGATCCACAATGAGCAGTTCTTC
length: 14; J: TRBJ2-2; D: TRBD1; V: TRBV2; size: NA; CDR3: CASSRDRGLGELFF; DNA: TGTGCCAGCAGTAGGGACAGGGGGCTTGGGGAGCTGTTTTTT
length: 14; J: TRBJ1-4; D: NA; V: TRBV7-8; size: NA; CDR3: CASSWRAVNEKLFF; DNA: TGTGCCAGCAGCTGGCGGGCAGTTAATGAAAAACTGTTTTTT
length: 15; J: TRBJ2-7; D: TRBD2; V: TRBV2; size: NA; CDR3: CASSKNGGEDYEQYF; DNA: TGTGCCAGCAGCAAAAACGGGGGGGAAGACTACGAGCAGTACTTC
length: 16; J: TRBJ1-6; D: TRBD1; V: TRBV28; size: NA; CDR3: CASSSSPGQGFSPLHF; DNA: TGTGCCAGCAGTTCCTCTCCGGGACAGGGATTCTCACCCCTCCACTTT
length: 13; J: TRBJ1-2; D: NA; V: TRBV24-1; size: NA; CDR3: CATSDSREYGYTF; DNA: TGTGCCACCAGTGATAGCAGGGAATATGGCTACACCTTC
length: 11; J: TRBJ2-1; D: NA; V: TRBV7-9; size: NA; CDR3: CASSLGGEQFF; DNA: TGTGCCAGCAGCTTAGGAGGTGAGCAGTTCTTC
length: 13; J: TRBJ2-7; D: NA; V: TRBV5-5; size: once; CDR3: CASSFQYGGEQYF; DNA: TGTGCCAGCAGCTTTCAATACGGGGGTGAGCAGTACTTC
length: 13; J: TRBJ1-1; D: NA; V: TRBV30; size: NA; CDR3: CAWSLLRGTEAFF; DNA: TGTGCCTGGAGTCTGTTACGGGGCACTGAAGCTTTCTTT
length: 18; J: TRBJ2-1; D: TRBD2; V: TRBV5-1; size: NA; CDR3: CASSLVGGSERGSNEQFF; DNA: TGCGCCAGCAGCTTGGTGGGTGGGTCCGAGCGGGGTAGCAATGAGCAGTTCTTC
length: 14; J: TRBJ1-6; D: NA; V: TRBV4-1; size: NA; CDR3: CASSPDSSNSPLHF; DNA: TGCGCCAGCAGCCCGGACAGTTCTAACTCACCCCTCCACTTT
length: 14; J: TRBJ2-5; D: NA; V: TRBV9; size: NA; CDR3: CASSVVAGSETQYF; DNA: TGTGCCAGCAGCGTAGTGGCGGGGAGCGAGACCCAGTACTTC
length: 14; J: TRBJ1-5; D: TRBD1; V: TRBV6-2/TRBV6-3; size: once; CDR3: CASSLTGGYQPQHF; DNA: TGTGCCAGCAGTTTAACAGGGGGCTATCAGCCCCAGCATTTT
length: 15; J: TRBJ2-1; D: NA; V: TRBV7-6; size: NA; CDR3: CASSPLVHSYNEQFF; DNA: TGTGCCAGCAGCCCGCTAGTTCACTCCTACAATGAGCAGTTCTTC
length: 17; J: TRBJ1-3; D: NA; V: TRBV18; size: NA; CDR3: CASSPSPYRASGNTIYF; DNA: TGTGCCAGCTCACCATCCCCGTACAGGGCGTCTGGAAACACCATATATTTT
length: 10; J: TRBJ2-1; D: NA; V: TRBV29-1; size: NA; CDR3: CSGGRSGEFF; DNA: TGCAGCGGGGGCCGGTCAGGGGAGTTCTTC
length: 14; J: TRBJ2-5; D: NA; V: TRBV29-1; size: NA; CDR3: CRVGGLGGGETQYF; DNA: TGCCGGGTTGGGGGACTGGGGGGGGGCGAGACCCAGTACTTC
length: 13; J: TRBJ2-7; D: NA; V: TRBV5-1; size: NA; CDR3: CASHRLPGGEQYF; DNA: TGCGCCAGCCATCGACTCCCCGGGGGAGAGCAGTACTTC
length: 11; J: TRBJ1-1; D: NA; V: TRBV20-1; size: NA; CDR3: CSATVSTEAFF; DNA: TGCAGTGCTACAGTCTCGACTGAAGCTTTCTTT
length: 14; J: TRBJ1-2; D: TRBD1; V: TRBV6-5; size: NA; CDR3: CASSRDREVYGYTF; DNA: TGTGCCAGCAGCCGGGACAGGGAGGTCTATGGCTACACCTTC
length: 15; J: TRBJ1-2; D: NA; V: TRBV9; size: NA; CDR3: CASRVKEGPLYGYTF; DNA: TGTGCCAGCAGGGTAAAGGAGGGCCCCCTGTATGGCTACACCTTC
length: 15; J: TRBJ1-6; D: NA; V: TRBV19; size: NA; CDR3: CASSSQDRDNSPLHF; DNA: TGTGCCAGTAGTTCCCAGGACAGAGACAATTCACCCCTCCACTTT
length: 15; J: TRBJ2-5; D: NA; V: TRBV15; size: NA; CDR3: CATSRDIGQQETQYF; DNA: TGTGCCACCAGCAGAGATATCGGACAGCAAGAGACCCAGTACTTC
length: 13; J: TRBJ1-2; D: TRBD1; V: TRBV2; size: NA; CDR3: CASSIDRGRGYTF; DNA: TGTGCCAGCAGTATAGACAGGGGGCGAGGCTACACCTTC
length: 16; J: TRBJ2-7; D: NA; V: TRBV28; size: NA; CDR3: CASRVGFGSTNYEQYF; DNA: TGTGCCAGCAGAGTCGGGTTTGGGTCAACAAACTACGAGCAGTACTTC
length: 15; J: TRBJ2-1; D: NA; V: TRBV7-9; size: NA; CDR3: CASSPDRSSYNEQFF; DNA: TGTGCCAGCAGCCCCGACAGGAGCTCCTACAATGAGCAGTTCTTC
length: 14; J: TRBJ1-2; D: NA; V: TRBV10-3; size: NA; CDR3: CAISEQASRWGYTF; DNA: TGTGCCATCAGTGAGCAGGCCTCCCGGTGGGGCTACACCTTC
length: 15; J: TRBJ1-3; D: NA; V: TRBV2; size: NA; CDR3: CASSELRTQGNTIYF; DNA: TGTGCCAGCAGTGAATTAAGGACTCAAGGAAACACCATATATTTT
length: 19; J: TRBJ1-4; D: NA; V: TRBV6-2/TRBV6-3; size: NA; CDR3: CASSYSRGKSAATNEKLFF; DNA: TGTGCCAGCAGTTACTCGCGGGGGAAGTCGGCAGCAACTAATGAAAAACTGTTTTTT